This T cell receptor beta chain was retrieved from a study of shared clonotypes between healthy human individuals. As for the study in general: The cohort had a couple of women and a few men, ages 18 to 49.

Terminally differentiated effector memory CD45RA+ cells were excluded from the naive CD8 cells, which were CD45RO-negative and positively selected for CCR7. V was pared by 5 bases and J by 4 bases, with 18 bases between. The CDR3 is 15 residues long. CDR1 and CDR2 (germline): SGHAT, FQNNGV. The assay was carried out at the deep level. In replicate PCRs of sorted subsets, around 200 ng DNA, approximately 30,000 T cell genomes, was used. Assay: immunoSEQ multiplex PCR; the TCRdb copy retains only in-frame clones and omits some. The repertoire holds nearly 2 million clones, about 95% seen once, with roughly 1.2% in the top ten.

The receptor's source is a man aged 18 to 35 in good health. The rearrangement uses TRBV11-2 and TRBJ2-7; D ambiguous. What was sequenced was naive CD8+ T cells sorted from blood. The CDR3, as DNA: TGTGCCAGCAGCCTACGGGCAGCAGAAGGTTACGAGCAGTACTTC. This encodes CASSLRAAEGYEQYF.